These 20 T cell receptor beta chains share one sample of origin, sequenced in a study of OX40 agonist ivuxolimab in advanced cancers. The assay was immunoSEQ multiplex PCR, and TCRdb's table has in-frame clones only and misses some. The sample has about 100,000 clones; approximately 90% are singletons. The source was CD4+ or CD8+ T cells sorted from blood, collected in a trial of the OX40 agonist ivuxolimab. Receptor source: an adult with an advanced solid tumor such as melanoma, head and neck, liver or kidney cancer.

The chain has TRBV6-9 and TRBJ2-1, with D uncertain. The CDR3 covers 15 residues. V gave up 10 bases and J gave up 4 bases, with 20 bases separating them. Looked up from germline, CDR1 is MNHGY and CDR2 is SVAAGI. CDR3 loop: CATTRFGVKYNEQFF. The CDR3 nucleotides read TGTGCCACCACCCGATTTGGAGTGAAATACAATGAGCAGTTCTTC.

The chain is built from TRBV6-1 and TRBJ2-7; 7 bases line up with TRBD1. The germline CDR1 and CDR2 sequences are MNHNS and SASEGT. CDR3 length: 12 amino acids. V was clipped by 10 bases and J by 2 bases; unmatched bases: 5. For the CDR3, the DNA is TGTGCCACCCTAGGGGGCCCCTACGAGCAGTACTTC. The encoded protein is CATLGGPYEQYF.

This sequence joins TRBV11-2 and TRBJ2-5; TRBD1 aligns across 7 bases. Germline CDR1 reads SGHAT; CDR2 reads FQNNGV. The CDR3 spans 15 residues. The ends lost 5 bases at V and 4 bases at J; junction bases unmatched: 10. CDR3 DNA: TGTGCCAGCAGCCGGAACAGGGGTAGGGGAGAGACCCAGTACTTC. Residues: CASSRNRGRGETQYF.

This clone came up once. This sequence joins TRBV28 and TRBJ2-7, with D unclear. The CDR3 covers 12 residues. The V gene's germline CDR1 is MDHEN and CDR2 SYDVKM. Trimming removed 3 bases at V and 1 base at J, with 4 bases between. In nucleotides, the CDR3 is TGTGCCAGCAGTTTTTGGTCCTACGAGCAGTACTTC. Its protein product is CASSFWSYEQYF.

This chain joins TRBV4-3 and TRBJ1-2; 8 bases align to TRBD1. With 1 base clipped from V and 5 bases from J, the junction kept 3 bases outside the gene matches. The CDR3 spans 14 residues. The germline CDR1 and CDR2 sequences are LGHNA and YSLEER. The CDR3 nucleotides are TGCGCCAGCAGCCAAGTCGACAGGGGATATGGCTACACCTTC. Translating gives CASSQVDRGYGYTF.

The CDR3 DNA sequence: TGTGCCAGCCGGGACAGGGGGGAAAAGCAGTACTTC. Its translation: CASRDRGEKQYF. J is TRBJ2-7 and V is TRBV28; 11 bases map to TRBD1. Germline CDR1 and CDR2: MDHEN and SYDVKM. The length of the CDR3 is 12 residues. Trimming took 8 bases from V and 8 from J; bases not matched to a gene: 5.

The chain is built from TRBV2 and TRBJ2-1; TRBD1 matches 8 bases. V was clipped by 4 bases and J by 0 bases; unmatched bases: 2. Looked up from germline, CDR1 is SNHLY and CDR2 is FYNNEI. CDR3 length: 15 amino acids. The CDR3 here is CASSGDRSSYNEQFF. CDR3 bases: TGTGCCAGCAGTGGGGACAGGAGCTCCTACAATGAGCAGTTCTTC. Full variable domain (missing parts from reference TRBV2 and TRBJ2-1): EPEVTQTPSHQVTQMGQEVILRCVPISNHLYFYWYRQILGQKVEFLVSFYNNEISEKSEIFDDQFSVERPDGSNFTLKIRSTKLEDSAMYFCASSGDRSSYNEQFFGPGTRLTVL.

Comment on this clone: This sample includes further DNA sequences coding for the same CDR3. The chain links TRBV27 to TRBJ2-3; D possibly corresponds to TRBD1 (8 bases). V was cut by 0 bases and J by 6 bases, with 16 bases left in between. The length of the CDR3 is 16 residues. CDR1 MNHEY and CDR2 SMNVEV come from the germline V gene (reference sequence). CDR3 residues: CASSLSWTGRADTQYF. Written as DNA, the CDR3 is TGTGCCAGCAGTTTATCCTGGACAGGGAGGGCGGATACGCAGTATTTT.

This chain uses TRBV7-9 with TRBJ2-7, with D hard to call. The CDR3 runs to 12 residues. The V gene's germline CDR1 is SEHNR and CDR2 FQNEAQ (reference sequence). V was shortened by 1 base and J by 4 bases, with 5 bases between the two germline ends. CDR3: CASSLERYEQYF. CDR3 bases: TGTGCCAGCAGCTTAGAACGGTACGAGCAGTACTTC.

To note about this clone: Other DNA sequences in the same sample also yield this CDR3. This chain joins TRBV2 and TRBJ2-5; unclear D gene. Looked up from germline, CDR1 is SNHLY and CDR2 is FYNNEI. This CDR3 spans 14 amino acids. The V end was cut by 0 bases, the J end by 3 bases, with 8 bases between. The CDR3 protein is CASSEASGEETQYF. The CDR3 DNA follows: TGTGCCAGCAGTGAAGCGTCGGGTGAAGAGACCCAGTACTTC.

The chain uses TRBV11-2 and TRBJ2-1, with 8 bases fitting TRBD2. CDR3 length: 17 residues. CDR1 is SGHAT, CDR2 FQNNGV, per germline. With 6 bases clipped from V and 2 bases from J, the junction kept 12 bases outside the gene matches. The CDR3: CASSSVPAGVTYNEQFF. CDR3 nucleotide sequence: TGTGCCAGCAGTTCCGTCCCAGCGGGAGTGACCTACAATGAGCAGTTCTTC.

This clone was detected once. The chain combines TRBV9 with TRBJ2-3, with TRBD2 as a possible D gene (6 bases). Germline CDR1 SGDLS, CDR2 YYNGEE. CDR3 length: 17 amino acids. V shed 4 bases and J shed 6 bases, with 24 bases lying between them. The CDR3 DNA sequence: TGTGCCAGCAGCTTCAATCAAATTGCCGGGAGTGTCGATACGCAGTATTTT. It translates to CASSFNQIAGSVDTQYF. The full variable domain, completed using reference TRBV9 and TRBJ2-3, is DSGVTQTPKHLITATGQRVTLRCSPRSGDLSVYWYQQSLDQGLQFLIQYYNGEERAKGNILERFSAQQFPDLHSELNLSSLELGDSALYFCASSFNQIAGSVDTQYFGPGTRLTVL.

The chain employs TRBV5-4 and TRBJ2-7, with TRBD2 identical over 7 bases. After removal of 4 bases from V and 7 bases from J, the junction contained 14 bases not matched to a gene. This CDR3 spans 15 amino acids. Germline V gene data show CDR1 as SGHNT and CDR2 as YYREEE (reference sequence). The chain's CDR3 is CASSLMIDEAGEQYF. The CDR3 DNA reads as TGTGCCAGCAGCCTAATGATCGATGAAGCGGGAGAGCAGTACTTC.

CDR3 amino acids: CASSVRGLVNPNTEAFF. For the CDR3, the DNA is TGTGCCAGCAGCGTCAGGGGTTTGGTAAACCCGAACACTGAAGCTTTCTTT. The rearrangement links TRBV9 to TRBJ1-1; weak D call: TRBD1 (6 bases). The CDR3 contains 17 residues. Germline CDR1 SGDLS, CDR2 YYNGEE. V lost 2 bases to trimming and J lost 1 base, with 18 bases between them.

The CDR3 is CASRRGLAAYEQYF. The DNA for the CDR3 is TGTGCCAGCAGAAGGGGACTAGCAGCATACGAGCAGTACTTC. The chain is built from TRBV7-2 and TRBJ2-7; 9 bases are shared with TRBD2. The ends lost 6 bases at V and 4 bases at J; junction bases unmatched: 7. Germline CDR1 SGHTA, CDR2 FQGNSA. This CDR3 has 14 residues.

CDR3: CASTWAPNTEAFF. CDR3 nucleotides: TGTGCCAGCACCTGGGCCCCGAACACTGAAGCTTTCTTT. The chain couples TRBV6-7 to TRBJ1-1; D gene ambiguous. TRBV6-7 belongs to the ORF category, with a function that is uncertain. The CDR3 length is 13 residues. V lost 7 bases and J lost 1, with 10 bases in between.

The chain's CDR3 is CASSLFSLAGLGELFF. The CDR3 coding sequence is TGTGCCAGCAGCTTATTTTCTCTAGCGGGGCTCGGGGAGCTGTTTTTT. The chain combines TRBV7-3 with TRBJ2-2; 9 nucleotides match TRBD2. The CDR3 contains 16 residues. Germline trimming cut 2 bases from V and 7 bases from J; bases unmatched to any gene: 8. Germline V gene lookup returns CDR1 SGHTA and CDR2 FQGTGA.

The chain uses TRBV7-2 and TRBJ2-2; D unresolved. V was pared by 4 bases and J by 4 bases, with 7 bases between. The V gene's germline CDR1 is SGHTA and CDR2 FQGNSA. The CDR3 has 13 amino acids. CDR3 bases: TGTGCCAGCAGCTCTCGATCCACCGGGGAGCTGTTTTTT. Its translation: CASSSRSTGELFF.

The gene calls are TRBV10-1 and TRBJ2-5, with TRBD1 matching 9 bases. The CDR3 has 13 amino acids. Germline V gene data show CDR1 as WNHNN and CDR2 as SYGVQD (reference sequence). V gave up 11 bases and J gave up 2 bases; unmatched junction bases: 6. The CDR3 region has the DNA TGCGCCCTCAACGGACAGGGGCAAGAGACCCAGTACTTC. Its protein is CALNGQGQETQYF.

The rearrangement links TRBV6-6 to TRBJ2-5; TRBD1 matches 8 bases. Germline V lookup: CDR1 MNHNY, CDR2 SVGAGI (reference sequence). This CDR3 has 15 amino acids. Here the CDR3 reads CVSGRPTGDGETQYF. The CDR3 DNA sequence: TGTGTGAGCGGCCGGCCGACAGGGGACGGGGAGACCCAGTACTTC.